This TCR beta chain derives from a study of early T cells in non-severe SARS-CoV-2 infection. Study in general: The input, bulk RNA from unsorted whole blood, was sequenced, and chains were unpaired. Study-wide points: VDJdb matching favored anti-spike CD8 responses, missing private and CD4 specificities.

TCRdb re-called the 5' RACE reads through MiXCR, storing one row per CDR3 protein. The sample holds 55,000 to 75,000 distinct CDR3 sequences, 11% seen once. CDR1 and CDR2 from the germline V gene are MDHEN and SYDVKM. This CDR3 contains 16 residues. This clonotype showed up just a few times. Its specificity is unknown. One end of the junction varies from germline; a read error may be responsible. The specimen sequenced was whole blood. This sequence was found in an adult who was a healthcare worker with PCR-confirmed SARS-CoV-2 infection or an uninfected control (not recorded which). The chain recombines TRBV28 with TRBJ2-5, with 10 bases matching TRBD1. The CDR3 is CASGFPRQGARETQYF. CDR3 DNA: TGTGCCAGCGGTTTCCCCCGACAGGGGGCTAGAGAGACCCAGTACTTC.